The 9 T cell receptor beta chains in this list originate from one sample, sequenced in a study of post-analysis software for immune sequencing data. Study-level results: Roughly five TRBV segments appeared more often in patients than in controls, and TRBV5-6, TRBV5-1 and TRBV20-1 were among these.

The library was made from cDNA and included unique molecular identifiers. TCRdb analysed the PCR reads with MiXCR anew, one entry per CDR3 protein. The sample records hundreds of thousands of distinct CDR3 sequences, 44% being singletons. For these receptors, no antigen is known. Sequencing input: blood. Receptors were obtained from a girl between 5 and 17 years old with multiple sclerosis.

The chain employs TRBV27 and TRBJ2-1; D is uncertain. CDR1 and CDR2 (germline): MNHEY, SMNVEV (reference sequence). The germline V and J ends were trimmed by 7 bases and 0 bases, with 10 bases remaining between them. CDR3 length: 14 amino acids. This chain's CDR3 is CASTWGSSYNEQFF. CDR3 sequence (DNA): TGTGCCAGCACTTGGGGAAGCTCCTACAATGAGCAGTTCTTC.

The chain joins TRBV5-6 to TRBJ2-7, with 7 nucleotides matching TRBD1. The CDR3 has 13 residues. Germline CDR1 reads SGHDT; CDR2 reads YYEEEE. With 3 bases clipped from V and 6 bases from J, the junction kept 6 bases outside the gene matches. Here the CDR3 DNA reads TGTGCCAGCAGCTCATATGACAGGGTCGAGCAGTACTTC. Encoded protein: CASSSYDRVEQYF.

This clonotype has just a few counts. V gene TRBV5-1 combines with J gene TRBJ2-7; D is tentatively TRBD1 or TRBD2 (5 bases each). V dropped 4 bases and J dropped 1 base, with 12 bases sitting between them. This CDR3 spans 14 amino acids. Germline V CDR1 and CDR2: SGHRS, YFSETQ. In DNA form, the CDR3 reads TGCGCCAGCAGCCACTCGGGGCGGTCCTACGAGCAGTACTTC. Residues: CASSHSGRSYEQYF.

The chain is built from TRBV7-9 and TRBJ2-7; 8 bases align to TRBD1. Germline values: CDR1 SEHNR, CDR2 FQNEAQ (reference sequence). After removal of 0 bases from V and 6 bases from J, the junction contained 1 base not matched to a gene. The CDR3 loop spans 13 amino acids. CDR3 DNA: TGTGCCAGCAGCTTAGCTGGACAGGGCGAGCAGTACTTC. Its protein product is CASSLAGQGEQYF.

CDR3 sequence: CASSLSHVARNEQFF. Written as DNA, the CDR3 is TGTGCCAGCAGTTTATCCCACGTGGCAAGGAATGAGCAGTTCTTC. This chain connects TRBV28 to TRBJ2-1; unclear D gene. Between the trimmed V and J ends, which lost 1 base and 7 bases, there was a span of 14 bases. The CDR3 contains 15 residues. From germline, CDR1 is MDHEN and CDR2 SYDVKM.

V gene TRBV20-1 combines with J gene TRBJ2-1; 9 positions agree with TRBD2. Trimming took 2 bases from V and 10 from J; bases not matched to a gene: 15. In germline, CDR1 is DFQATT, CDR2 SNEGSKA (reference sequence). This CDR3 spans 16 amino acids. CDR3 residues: CSARPSGGRALEEQFF. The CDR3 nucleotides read TGCAGTGCTAGACCCTCTGGCGGGAGGGCCTTAGAAGAGCAGTTCTTC.

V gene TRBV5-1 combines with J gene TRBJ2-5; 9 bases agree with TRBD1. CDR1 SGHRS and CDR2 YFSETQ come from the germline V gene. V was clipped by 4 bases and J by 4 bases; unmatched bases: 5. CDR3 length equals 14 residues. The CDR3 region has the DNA TGCGCCAGCAGCCTGGGACAGGGTGCAGAGACCCAGTACTTC. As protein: CASSLGQGAETQYF.

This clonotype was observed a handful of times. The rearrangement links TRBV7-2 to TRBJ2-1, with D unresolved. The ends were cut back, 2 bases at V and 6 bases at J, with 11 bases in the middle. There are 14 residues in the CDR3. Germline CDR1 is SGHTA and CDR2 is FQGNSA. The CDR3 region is CASSLLGQLNEQFF. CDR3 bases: TGTGCCAGCAGCTTACTAGGCCAGCTCAATGAGCAGTTCTTC.

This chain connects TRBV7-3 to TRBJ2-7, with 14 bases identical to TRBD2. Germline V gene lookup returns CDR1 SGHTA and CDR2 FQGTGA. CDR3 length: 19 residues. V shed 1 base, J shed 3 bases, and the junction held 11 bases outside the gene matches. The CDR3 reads CASSLRGGGTSGGVYEQYF. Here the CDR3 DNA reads TGTGCCAGCAGCTTAAGGGGAGGCGGGACTAGCGGGGGCGTCTACGAGCAGTACTTC.